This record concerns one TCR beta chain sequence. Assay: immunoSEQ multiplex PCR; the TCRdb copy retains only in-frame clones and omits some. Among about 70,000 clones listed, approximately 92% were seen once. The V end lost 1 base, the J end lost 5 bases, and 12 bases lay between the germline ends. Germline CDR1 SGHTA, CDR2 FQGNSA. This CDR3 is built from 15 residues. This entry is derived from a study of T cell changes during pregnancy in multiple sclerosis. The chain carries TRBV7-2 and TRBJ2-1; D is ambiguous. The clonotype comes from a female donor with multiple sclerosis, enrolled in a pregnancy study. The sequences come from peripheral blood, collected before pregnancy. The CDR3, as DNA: TGTGCCAGCAGCTTAGACTCGGTAGGAGACAATGAGCAGTTCTTC. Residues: CASSLDSVGDNEQFF.